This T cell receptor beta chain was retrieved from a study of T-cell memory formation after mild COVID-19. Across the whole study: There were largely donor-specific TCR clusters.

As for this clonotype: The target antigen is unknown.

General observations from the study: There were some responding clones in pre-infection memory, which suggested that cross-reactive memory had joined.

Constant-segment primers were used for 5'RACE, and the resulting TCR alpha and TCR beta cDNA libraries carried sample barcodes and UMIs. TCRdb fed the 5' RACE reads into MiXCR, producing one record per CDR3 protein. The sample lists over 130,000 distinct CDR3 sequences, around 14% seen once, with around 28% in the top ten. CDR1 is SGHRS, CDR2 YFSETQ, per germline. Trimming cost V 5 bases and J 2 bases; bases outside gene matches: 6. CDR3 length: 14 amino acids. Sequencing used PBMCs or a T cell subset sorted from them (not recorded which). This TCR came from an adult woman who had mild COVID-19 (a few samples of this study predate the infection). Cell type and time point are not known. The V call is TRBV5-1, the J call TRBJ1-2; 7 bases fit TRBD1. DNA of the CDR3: TGCGCCAGCAGTCCCGGGACAGCCAACTATGGCTACACCTTC. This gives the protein CASSPGTANYGYTF.